This T cell receptor beta chain was identified in a study of metastatic and nonmetastatic thyroid tumors. At least ten counts were recorded for this clone. TCRdb re-called clones from the PCR reads using MiXCR. The sample consists of 40,000 or so clones, around a fifth of them appearing once. Before thyroid surgery, none of the patients had received any treatment. From germline, CDR1 is LNHNV and CDR2 YYDKDF (reference sequence). V lost 1 base, J lost 2 bases, and 4 bases lay in between. The CDR3 has 13 residues. This clonotype was sampled from a female donor with papillary thyroid cancer or a benign thyroid nodule (not recorded which). Some clones in this sample may be carry-over from other donors' samples. The specimen sequenced was blood. This chain connects TRBV15 to TRBJ2-3, with D uncertain. The CDR3 coding sequence is TGTGCCACCAGCAGAGTAATCACAGATACGCAGTATTTT. Amino acid sequence: CATSRVITDTQYF.